This T cell receptor beta chain was recovered during a study of cytomegalovirus exposure and HLA in healthy donors. Study in general: Genotyping showed 70% to 90% of almost 400 donors falling in the Caucasian-associated ancestry cluster.

Study-wide findings and caveats: Apart from CMV serostatus, no immune exposure information was available.

In the PCR, 60 Vbeta and 13 Jbeta primers were used. Sequenced by immunoSEQ multiplex PCR; TCRdb stores in-frame clones only, minus some. The table records roughly 200,000 clones, more than 60% of them present only once. About this clone itself: Its antigen is unidentified.

The source of this sequence is a middle-aged man in good health and CMV-seronegative. The specimen sequenced was PBMCs.

The CDR3 loop reads CSATPGVDLMPYNEQFF. CDR3 DNA: TGCAGCGCTACCCCAGGGGTCGACTTAATGCCTTACAATGAGCAGTTCTTC. The chain links TRBV29-1 to TRBJ2-1, with a tentative D call TRBD1 (6 bases). CDR3 length: 17 amino acids. Trimming took 7 bases from V and 4 from J, leaving 26 bases between them. Germline values: CDR1 SQVTM, CDR2 ANQGSEA.